These 7 T cell receptor beta chains came from one sample sequenced in a study of naive CD8 T cells in extremely preterm neonates. TCRdb keeps only in-frame clones here, not all; method: immunoSEQ multiplex PCR. Of 7,300 or so clones in the sample, about 93% were seen once. Elective cesarean births at 37-41 weeks, without labor or membrane rupture, supplied the cord blood. Sequenced sample: naive CD8+ T cells from cord blood. The receptors derive from a newborn in good health.

The genes are TRBV27 and TRBJ2-2; D gene unclear. Between the trimmed V and J ends, which lost 0 bases and 4 bases, there was a span of 3 bases. The CDR3 length is 13 residues. Germline V CDR1 and CDR2: MNHEY, SMNVEV (reference sequence). CDR3 sequence reads: CASSLSRTGELFF. Written as DNA, the CDR3 is TGTGCCAGCAGTTTATCTCGCACCGGGGAGCTGTTTTTT.

This clone showed up just a few times. V gene TRBV7-9 combines with J gene TRBJ2-7; TRBD2 aligns across 8 bases. Germline V gene data show CDR1 as SEHNR and CDR2 as FQNEAQ (reference sequence). V gave up 3 bases and J gave up 7 bases; unmatched junction bases: 11. The CDR3 length is 15 residues. The CDR3 loop is CASSFPGLGVEEQYF. The CDR3 DNA reads TGTGCCAGCAGCTTCCCGGGACTAGGAGTTGAGGAGCAGTACTTC. The variable domain in full, completed from reference TRBV7-9 and TRBJ2-7, reads DTGVSQNPRHKITKRGQNVTFRCDPISEHNRLYWYRQTLGQGPEFLTYFQNEAQLEKSRLLSDRFSAERPKGSFSTLEIQRTEQGDSAMYLCASSFPGLGVEEQYFGPGTRLTVT.

This sequence joins TRBV4-1 and TRBJ1-2; 7 bases are a match to TRBD1. The length of the CDR3 is 15 residues. Germline CDR1 MGHRA, CDR2 YSYEKL. J was trimmed by 8 bases and V by 1 base; bases with no gene match: 10. CDR3 sequence reads: CASSQGTEGAQGYTF. The CDR3 DNA reads TGCGCCAGCAGCCAAGGGACAGAGGGGGCGCAGGGCTACACCTTC.

This clone was counted a single time. This chain uses TRBV25-1 with TRBJ1-5; 9 nucleotides agree with TRBD1. After removal of 4 bases from V and 2 bases from J, the junction contained 6 bases not matched to a gene. In germline, CDR1 is MGHDK, CDR2 SYGVNS. The CDR3 spans 16 residues. The CDR3 here is CASSAGTGWGNQPQHF. The CDR3 region has the DNA TGTGCCAGCAGTGCTGGGACAGGGTGGGGCAATCAGCCCCAGCATTTT.

V usage is TRBV6-6 and J usage is TRBJ1-1; TRBD1 aligns across 7 bases. The CDR3 has 15 amino acids. Germline V lookup: CDR1 MNHNY, CDR2 SVGAGI (reference sequence). Trimming removed 5 bases from V and 7 bases from J; junction bases left unmatched: 13. The CDR3 DNA reads TGTGCCAGCAGTCCCGACAGGGCAATATCCCTTGAAGCTTTCTTT. Its protein product is CASSPDRAISLEAFF.

V and J are TRBV4-3 and TRBJ2-5, with TRBD1 matching 9 bases. Germline assignment: CDR1 LGHNA and CDR2 YSLEER. This CDR3 comprises 16 residues. J lost 5 bases, V lost 1 base, and 8 bases had no gene match. The CDR3 sequence: CASSQGRNRGRETQYF. CDR3 coding DNA: TGCGCCAGCAGCCAAGGACGTAACAGGGGGCGGGAGACCCAGTACTTC.

The chain employs TRBV7-6 and TRBJ2-3; 15 bases agree with TRBD2. Germline values: CDR1 SGHVS, CDR2 FNYEAQ. This CDR3 has 17 amino acids. V shed 3 bases and J 5 bases; nucleotides not matched to a gene: 6. The CDR3: CASSFGLAGGVGDTQYF. The CDR3, as DNA: TGTGCCAGCAGCTTCGGACTAGCGGGAGGGGTGGGAGATACGCAGTATTTT.